This T cell receptor beta chain was documented in a study of beta chain features in type 1 diabetes. Study-wide findings and caveats: A possible short-template PCR bias applies equally to patients and controls. Type 1 diabetes patients had VDJ junctions that carried fewer insertions and more deletions.

This CDR3 has 16 amino acids. V shed 5 bases, J shed 4 bases, and the junction held 8 bases outside the gene matches. Looked up from germline, CDR1 is SGHDN and CDR2 is FVKESK. Sequencing targeted expressed TCRB transcripts, as all isolated RNA had been reverse transcribed. This table comes from immunoSEQ multiplex PCR, and its TCRdb copy is limited to in-frame clones, with some not included. The table lists around 240,000 clones, under 70% of them singletons. Each population that was sorted was more than 95% pure. About this clone itself: Antigen specificity is unknown.

The V and J genes are TRBV14 and TRBJ2-5; the match to TRBD2 covers 12 bases. Sequencing was carried out using naive CD4+ T cells from blood. The TCR was taken from a young man in good health. The CDR3 here is CASSETSGRGGETQYF. The CDR3 DNA is TGTGCCAGCAGCGAGACTAGCGGGAGAGGTGGAGAGACCCAGTACTTC.